This T cell receptor beta chain was profiled in a study of T cell repertoires in cytomegalovirus infection. As for the study in general: Indications came from public TCR beta signatures; they pointed to CMV infection and to a matching HLA type.

TCRdb fed the reads into MiXCR, producing one record per CDR3 protein. The data hold 62,000 or so distinct CDR3 sequences, with about 19% observed a single time. Germline V gene sequence: CDR1 SEHNR, CDR2 FQNEAQ (reference sequence). Trimming stripped 4 bases from V and 2 bases from J, with 15 bases between. The CDR3 consists of 16 residues. This clonotype has a count of ten or more. Its antigen is undetermined. The rearrangement uses TRBV7-9 and TRBJ2-1; D might be TRBD1 (5 bases). This sample comprised CD8+ T cells from cultured PBMCs, obtained from culture after CMV antigen stimulation. The receptor was isolated from a human donor in good health (CMV status not recorded). Some clones in this sample may be carry-over from other donors' samples. The CDR3 coding sequence is TGTGCCAGCAGCTCTATGGGCAGGACAACCTACAATGAGCAGTTCTTC. This translates into CASSSMGRTTYNEQFF.